The 15 T cell receptor beta chains given below trace back to one sample, sequenced in a study of CD8+CD57+ T cells in acquired aplastic anemia. Investigators profiled TCR beta VDJ and CDR3 from genomic DNA template. A single record per CDR3 protein comes from TCRdb applying MiXCR to the reads. The sample shows 95,000 to 150,000 distinct CDR3 sequences, roughly 55% of them seen only once. All patients picked for sequencing had shown, by flow cytometry, an expansion of CD8+CD57+ cells. Sequenced sample: sorted CD4+, CD8+, or CD8+CD57+ T cells (not recorded which) from PBMCs. The source is a human donor with aplastic anemia.

The rearrangement uses TRBV20-1 and TRBJ2-4; 9 positions agree with TRBD2. V lost 3 bases, J lost 0 bases, and 3 bases stayed unmatched. The CDR3 sequence is 15 residues long. CDR1 DFQATT and CDR2 SNEGSKA come from the germline V gene (reference sequence). The CDR3 coding sequence is TGCAGTGCTAGGGAGCGGGGGGAAGCCAAAAACATTCAGTACTTC. Its protein is CSARERGEAKNIQYF.

This clonotype has a count of ten or more. The chain is built from TRBV7-2 and TRBJ1-1; D is unclear. V was pared by 5 bases and J by 3 bases, with 10 bases between. Germline CDR1 reads SGHTA; CDR2 reads FQGNSA. The CDR3 spans 13 residues. The CDR3 spells CASSAQIDTEAFF. CDR3 coding DNA: TGTGCCAGCAGCGCCCAAATAGACACTGAAGCTTTCTTT.

Worth noting for this clonotype: A much larger clone differs from this one at a single base, so this may be a read error. The chain carries TRBV4-3 and TRBJ2-1; possible D gene TRBD2, 7 bases. Germline lookup yields CDR1 LGHNA and CDR2 YSLEER. The CDR3 has 15 amino acids. V was shortened by 3 bases and J by 8 bases, with 17 bases between the two germline ends. The chain's CDR3 is CASSQGAGDYDEQFF. The CDR3 DNA follows: TGCGCCAGCAGCCAGGGGGCGGGGGATTACGATGAGCAGTTCTTC.

V and J are TRBV19 and TRBJ2-7; TRBD1 might be the D (6 bases). The CDR3 loop spans 14 amino acids. Germline CDR1 reads LNHDA; CDR2 reads SQIVND (reference sequence). The ends were cut back, 5 bases at V and 2 bases at J, with 13 bases in the middle. The CDR3 DNA is TGTGCCAGTAGTCTAGCTCGGGACACCTACGAGCAGTACTTC. Amino acids: CASSLARDTYEQYF.

This clonotype was observed at least ten times. The chain carries TRBV10-3 and TRBJ2-1; TRBD2 matches at 7 bases. This CDR3 spans 13 amino acids. V lost 3 bases, J lost 10 bases, and 6 bases stayed unmatched. Germline-derived CDR1 and CDR2 are ENHRY and SYGVKD. The CDR3 nucleotides read TGTGCCATCAGTGACGACACGGGAGGCGAGCAGTTCTTC. It is translated as CAISDDTGGEQFF.

The V call is TRBV28, the J call TRBJ1-5, with D uncertain. The CDR3 loop spans 15 amino acids. Per the germline V gene, CDR1 is MDHEN and CDR2 is SYDVKM. The ends were cut back, 6 bases at V and 2 bases at J, with 14 bases in the middle. CDR3: CASSPMLGGNQPQHF. CDR3 sequence (DNA): TGTGCCAGCAGCCCGATGTTGGGAGGCAATCAGCCCCAGCATTTT.

The chain joins TRBV2 to TRBJ2-1; TRBD2 agrees at 8 bases. Germline values: CDR1 SNHLY, CDR2 FYNNEI. V was pared by 1 base and J by 2 bases, with 4 bases of the junction left unmatched. The CDR3 sequence is 16 residues long. CDR3 sequence (DNA): TGTGCCAGCAGTGAAGTAATAGCGGGGCCCTACAATGAGCAGTTCTTC. Protein: CASSEVIAGPYNEQFF.

CDR3 DNA: TGTGCCAGCTCAGCGCAGGGAAGAAATCAGCCCCAGCATTTT. This translates into CASSAQGRNQPQHF. The chain carries TRBV2 and TRBJ1-5; a possible D gene is TRBD1 (5 bases). Germline V gene sequence: CDR1 SNHLY, CDR2 FYNNEI. V was cut by 8 bases and J by 4 bases, with 15 bases left in between. The CDR3 spans 14 residues. Using reference TRBV2 and TRBJ1-5 for the parts outside the CDR3, the full variable domain is EPEVTQTPSHQVTQMGQEVILRCVPISNHLYFYWYRQILGQKVEFLVSFYNNEISEKSEIFDDQFSVERPDGSNFTLKIRSTKLEDSAMYFCASSAQGRNQPQHFGDGTRLSIL.

This clonotype was seen more than once but under ten times. V and J are TRBV25-1 and TRBJ2-7; tentative D call: TRBD1 (6 bases). CDR1 is MGHDK, CDR2 SYGVNS, per germline. CDR3 length: 12 amino acids. The V end was cut by 5 bases, the J end by 3 bases, with 8 bases between. CDR3 coding DNA: TGTGCCAGCAGTCAGGGGTTCTACGAGCAGTACTTC. It encodes CASSQGFYEQYF.

As to this clonotype: Compared with germline, one end of the junction differs, possibly owing to a read error. J is TRBJ2-4 and V is TRBV7-3, with D perhaps matching TRBD2 (7 bases). The germline CDR1 and CDR2 sequences are SGHTA and FQGTGA. The CDR3 covers 15 residues. The CDR3, as DNA: TGTGCCAGCAGCGCCTTCTCGGGGGGCACGAACACTCAGTACTTC. It is translated as CASSAFSGGTNTQYF.

This clonotype was detected only once. V gene TRBV14 combines with J gene TRBJ1-5; D might be TRBD1 (5 bases). This CDR3 has 14 residues. V lost 4 bases to trimming and J lost 6 bases, with 13 bases between them. Germline V CDR1 and CDR2: SGHDN, FVKESK. The CDR3 bases are TGTGCCAGCAGCCCCCTGGGGGTATCTCAGCCCCAGCATTTT. This translates into CASSPLGVSQPQHF.

This clonotype came up a few times. This chain uses TRBV15 with TRBJ2-3; 9 bases are a match to TRBD2. V trimming: 1 base; J trimming: 5 bases; junction bases outside the gene matches: 4. The CDR3 sequence is 15 residues long. From germline, CDR1 is LNHNV and CDR2 YYDKDF (reference sequence). CDR3 sequence reads: CATSRVGRGGDTQYF. Here the CDR3 DNA reads TGTGCCACCAGCAGAGTAGGGCGGGGGGGAGATACGCAGTATTTT.

The chain is built from TRBV4-2 and TRBJ1-2; TRBD1 is a possible D gene (5 bases). CDR1 and CDR2 from the germline V gene are LGHNA and YNFKEQ. The CDR3 runs to 14 residues. V was clipped by 6 bases and J by 3 bases, with 14 bases between them. The CDR3 DNA reads TGTGCCAGCAGACGGGACCCGGGGGACTATGGCTACACCTTC. Translation: CASRRDPGDYGYTF.

This chain uses TRBV11-1 with TRBJ1-5; 8 nucleotides agree with TRBD1. The CDR3 is made up of 17 amino acids. The germline V gene encodes CDR1 SGHAT and CDR2 FQDESV (reference sequence). After removal of 5 bases from V and 6 bases from J, the junction contained 15 bases not matched to a gene. The CDR3 coding sequence is TGTGCCAGCAGCCCAGTGCCCCCGGGACAGGAGAGTCAGCCCCAGCATTTT. Protein: CASSPVPPGQESQPQHF.

This chain uses TRBV20-1 with TRBJ2-3; D call uncertain. This CDR3 is 13 amino acids long. Germline lookup yields CDR1 DFQATT and CDR2 SNEGSKA (reference sequence). The V end was cut by 5 bases, the J end by 2 bases, with 11 bases between. This CDR3 is CSAVPGYTDTQYF. DNA of the CDR3: TGCAGTGCTGTACCGGGTTACACAGATACGCAGTATTTT.